This passage covers 17 T cell receptor beta chains from one sample sequenced in a study of shared T cell receptors in the human thymus. Sequenced by immunoSEQ multiplex PCR; TCRdb stores in-frame clones only, minus some. Among under 700,000 clones listed, more than 75% were seen once. These records were also assigned to another study, of human thymus T cells.

The sample taken for sequencing was thymocytes. These receptors all come from a boy under three years old with a congenital heart defect.

V gene TRBV4-1 combines with J gene TRBJ1-5; D gene unclear. CDR3 length: 14 residues. Deletions cut 0 bases from V and 5 bases from J, with 8 bases between. The germline V gene has CDR1 MGHRA and CDR2 YSYEKL. The CDR3 region has the DNA TGCGCCAGCAGCCAAGACGGGTGGGATCAGCCCCAGCATTTT. Translation: CASSQDGWDQPQHF.

The chain couples TRBV7-2 to TRBJ2-3, with D possibly being TRBD2 (6 bases). Per the germline V gene, CDR1 is SGHTA and CDR2 is FQGNSA. This CDR3 has 18 amino acids. V lost 5 bases and J lost 1, with 22 bases in between. This chain's CDR3 is CASSLRGHRRDRTDTQYF. CDR3 coding DNA: TGTGCCAGCAGCCTCCGAGGGCATAGGCGGGACCGCACAGATACGCAGTATTTT.

The V and J genes are TRBV10-3 and TRBJ2-5; 13 bases are shared with TRBD2. Germline V gives CDR1 ENHRY, CDR2 SYGVKD. J was trimmed by 4 bases and V by 5 bases; bases with no gene match: 7. This CDR3 region has 16 residues. Here the CDR3 DNA reads TGTGCCATCAGTCGAAGGACTAGCGGGAGTCGAGAGACCCAGTACTTC. Its translation is CAISRRTSGSRETQYF.

V and J are TRBV28 and TRBJ2-7, with 9 bases identical to TRBD2. With 3 bases clipped from V and 0 bases from J, the junction kept 9 bases outside the gene matches. The CDR3 covers 17 residues. Looked up from germline, CDR1 is MDHEN and CDR2 is SYDVKM. The CDR3 DNA follows: TGTGCCAGCAGTTTCCCTGACCTTAGCGGGAGCTCCTACGAGCAGTACTTC. Translating it yields CASSFPDLSGSSYEQYF.

The genes are TRBV7-9 and TRBJ2-7; 14 nucleotides align to TRBD2. V shed 2 bases, J shed 0 bases, and the junction held 3 bases outside the gene matches. CDR1 and CDR2 from the germline V gene are SEHNR and FQNEAQ (reference sequence). The CDR3 has 17 residues. The CDR3 loop reads CASSLRTSGRNSYEQYF. CDR3 nucleotides: TGTGCCAGCAGCTTAAGGACTAGCGGGAGGAACTCCTACGAGCAGTACTTC.

This chain connects TRBV14 to TRBJ2-7; the match to TRBD1 covers 7 bases. J was trimmed by 2 bases and V by 3 bases; bases with no gene match: 19. CDR3 length: 19 residues. From germline, CDR1 is SGHDN and CDR2 FVKESK. Here the CDR3 DNA reads TGTGCCAGCAGCCATGGGACAGATCCAGGGTCCTTTACGCCCTACGAGCAGTACTTC. Its protein product is CASSHGTDPGSFTPYEQYF.

The rearrangement joins TRBV4-3 to TRBJ2-7; the match to TRBD1 covers 10 bases. V shed 4 bases and J 6 bases; nucleotides not matched to a gene: 12. This CDR3 spans 16 amino acids. CDR1 is LGHNA, CDR2 YSLEER, per germline. DNA of the CDR3: TGCGCCAGCAGCCCACTCCGGGACAGGGGACCAGCCGAGCAGTACTTC. Its protein product is CASSPLRDRGPAEQYF.

The V and J genes are TRBV5-1 and TRBJ1-2; D gene unclear. V gave up 1 base and J gave up 1 base, with 8 bases separating them. From germline, CDR1 is SGHRS and CDR2 YFSETQ. The CDR3 extends over 14 amino acids. CDR3 sequence (DNA): TGCGCCAGCAGCTTGCATGTCAGTAACTATGGCTACACCTTC. Its protein is CASSLHVSNYGYTF.

The count of this clone is one. The CDR3 is CASSEYKWREPLQETQYF. CDR3 DNA: TGTGCCAGCAGTGAATATAAGTGGCGGGAACCCTTACAAGAGACCCAGTACTTC. The chain couples TRBV25-1 to TRBJ2-5, with D perhaps matching TRBD2 (6 bases). Trimming pared 0 bases from V and 2 bases from J, leaving 19 bases between. This CDR3 contains 18 residues. The germline gives CDR1 MGHDK, CDR2 SYGVNS. The variable domain in full, with the rest retrieved from reference TRBV25-1 and TRBJ2-5, is EADIYQTPRYLVIGTGKKITLECSQTMGHDKMYWYQQDPGMELHLIHYSYGVNSTEKGDLSSESTVSRIRTEHFPLTLESARPSHTSQYLCASSEYKWREPLQETQYFGPGTRLLVL.

The chain carries TRBV29-1 and TRBJ1-1; D gene uncertain. V was clipped by 7 bases and J by 0 bases, with 24 bases between them. The CDR3 spans 17 residues. Germline V gives CDR1 SQVTM, CDR2 ANQGSEA. CDR3 sequence: CSARTTVSLTMNTEAFF. The CDR3, as DNA: TGCAGCGCCCGTACTACGGTGTCCCTAACAATGAACACTGAAGCTTTCTTT. Full variable domain (remainder filled in from reference TRBV29-1 and TRBJ1-1): SAVISQKPSRDICQRGTSLTIQCQVDSQVTMMFWYRQQPGQSLTLIATANQGSEATYESGFVIDKFPISRPNLTFSTLTVSNMSPEDSSIYLCSARTTVSLTMNTEAFFGQGTRLTVV.

J is TRBJ2-1 and V is TRBV4-3; 9 nucleotides line up with TRBD2. V was pared by 2 bases and J by 0 bases, with 17 bases of the junction left unmatched. Germline-derived CDR1 and CDR2 are LGHNA and YSLEER. This CDR3 region has 21 residues. This chain's CDR3 is CASSQRIYPAGGRSSYNEQFF. The DNA of the CDR3 is TGCGCCAGCAGCCAAAGAATTTATCCAGCGGGAGGCCGCAGCTCCTACAATGAGCAGTTCTTC.

This sequence joins TRBV28 and TRBJ2-3, with D possibly matching TRBD2 (5 bases). Germline lookup yields CDR1 MDHEN and CDR2 SYDVKM. The CDR3 length is 16 residues. V was shortened by 4 bases and J by 4 bases, with 18 bases between the two germline ends. The DNA of the CDR3 is TGTGCCAGCAGTTCCGGACTGGTAAGAGAGGCAGATACGCAGTATTTT. Its translation: CASSSGLVREADTQYF. Full variable domain (rest looked up from reference TRBV28 and TRBJ2-3): DVKVTQSSRYLVKRTGEKVFLECVQDMDHENMFWYRQDPGLGLRLIYFSYDVKMKEKGDIPEGYSVSREKKERFSLILESASTNQTSMYLCASSSGLVREADTQYFGPGTRLTVL.

The V and J genes are TRBV7-9 and TRBJ2-6, with a possible D match to TRBD2 (6 bases). Trimming removed 5 bases from V and 0 bases from J, with 11 bases in between. This CDR3 spans 16 amino acids. Germline CDR1 and CDR2: SEHNR and FQNEAQ (reference sequence). The CDR3 bases are TGTGCCAGCAGCACCAGCGGGCCCTCTGGGGCCAACGTCCTGACTTTC. It is translated as CASSTSGPSGANVLTF.

As DNA, the CDR3 is TGCGCCAGCAGTGTCGCGACAGGGGGCTACGAGCAGTACTTC. As protein: CASSVATGGYEQYF. The V gene is TRBV10-1, the J gene TRBJ2-7, with TRBD1 matching 9 bases. V dropped 4 bases and J dropped 3; count of bases not matched to a gene: 4. This CDR3 has 14 residues. The germline gives CDR1 WNHNN, CDR2 SYGVQD (reference sequence).

This clone was seen just once. This chain joins TRBV29-1 and TRBJ2-7, with TRBD2 identical over 12 bases. This CDR3 contains 15 residues. After removal of 0 bases from V and 2 bases from J, the junction contained 2 bases not matched to a gene. From germline, CDR1 is SQVTM and CDR2 ANQGSEA. CDR3 protein: CSVEDGLAGTYEQYF. As DNA, the CDR3 is TGCAGCGTTGAAGATGGACTAGCGGGGACCTACGAGCAGTACTTC.

The V gene is TRBV18, the J gene TRBJ2-1; maybe TRBD1 (5 bases). V was pared by 2 bases and J by 0 bases, with 14 bases between. This CDR3 region has 17 residues. In germline, CDR1 is KGHSH, CDR2 LQKENI. The CDR3 region has the DNA TGTGCCAGCTCACCAGTATACAGGACAAGCTCCTACAATGAGCAGTTCTTC. Protein: CASSPVYRTSSYNEQFF.

The CDR3 sequence is CASCRGRSGKECEQFF. CDR3 nucleotides: TGTGCCAGCTGTCGAGGCCGTAGCGGGAAGGAGTGTGAGCAGTTCTTC. The chain employs TRBV2 and TRBJ2-1, with 8 positions matching TRBD2. The CDR3 runs to 16 residues. Germline CDR1 is SNHLY and CDR2 is FYNNEI. V was clipped by 8 bases and J by 9 bases; unmatched bases: 18.